The text below deals with one TCR beta chain. There are a few counts of this clone. The antigen it recognizes is unknown. No base quality information exists; no much larger clone differs at one position. Sequences MDHEN (CDR1) and SYDVKM (CDR2) are obtained from the germline V gene. V loses 5 bases at its end and J loses 9 bases; junction bases beyond the gene matches: 10. Including the terminal cysteine and phenylalanine, the CDR3 comprises 15 residues. Left in the record is the CDR3 DNA by itself, 45 bases read in frame from the first base. This sample is part of a study of shared clonotypes between healthy human individuals (dated by TCRdb to the early 2020s). For the wider study: Three men and a couple of women, aged 18 to 49 years, made up the cohort. For each donor, three plates each were used for CD4 naive and CD4 memory, two plates were used for CD8 naive, and one plate was used for CD8 memory. To estimate repertoire size and how much clonotypes are shared between individuals, the study performed deep sequencing of blood TCR repertoires from roughly five healthy adults. Libraries were prepared and TCR repertoires were sequenced by different laboratories using diverse techniques, in order to increase sequencing depth and limit assay-specific biases. Each donor's leukapheresis produced roughly between roughly 0.85 and 9 billion PBMCs.

Study-wide conclusions, independent of this receptor: Sampling was limited to blood, and TCR repertoires in tissue likely differ from TCR repertoires in blood. Incomplete sequencing was indicated by rarefaction of sorted-subset datasets, despite the large sequencing depth. Because the study included a small number of donors, the genetic and exposure-history diversity represented was limited. Estimated clonotype richness was generally larger for naive than for memory subsets. Higher generation probabilities were observed for clonotypes shared by all four sorted-subset donors than for non-shared clonotypes. Pairwise subsampling indicated that sequencing depth was expected to affect the degree of clonotype sharing among donors. When several donors were compared, the shared fraction of clonotypes was around 5.1% for naive CD4, 3.5% for naive CD8, 2% to 2.5% for memory CD4, and around 0.37% for memory CD8.

Using the deep immunoSEQ assay, TCR CDR3 regions were amplified from genomic DNA by multiplex PCR. For each cell subset, the extracted genomic DNA was distributed evenly across all wells of several immunoSEQ 96-well plates, and each plate served as one replicate. For sorted subsets, each replicate PCR was loaded with about 0.2 ug genomic DNA, equivalent to approximately 33,000 T cell genomes. Purified libraries were measured with a Qubit 3.0 fluorometer, size-checked on a Bioanalyzer 2100, and measured again with the KAPA Library Quantification kit. Every immunoSEQ 96-well plate was sequenced on a separate single-read 150-cycle Illumina NextSeq 550 flow cell. Per the source publication's procedure: Because the immunoSEQ output held only junctional sequences and lacked quality scores, the filtering could not match the filtering applied to full-length reads. Sequences were annotated with PyIR, a Python wrapper for IgBLAST v1.9, and V/J genes and CDR3 were assigned using IMGT germline references. Reads were filtered out if the reads had weak V/J assignments (E-value above 1e-6), no CDR3, stop codons, out-of-frame junctions, or ambiguous translated residues. V3J clonotypes were defined by identical inferred V gene, J gene, and CDR3 amino acid sequence. Percentage overlap between repertoires was computed as shared unique clonotypes divided by the size of the smaller repertoire. RTK rarefaction, the Chao1 estimator, and Recon v2.1 estimates of unobserved clonotypes were used to assess repertoire richness. Generation probabilities for all TCRbeta clonotypes obtained by the gDNA method from a handful of donors were computed using OLGA. What TCRdb holds here is the immuneACCESS table cut down to in-frame rearrangements. Part of the clones is not present; checked against another copy, under half of the missing clones reflect an unresolved V gene, and the others are unexplained. V and J calls and clone size are those listed in that table; D and trimming were worked out from the DNA. This sample comprises hundreds of thousands of clones, roughly 70% of them detected only once. The leading ten clones occupy over 1.5% of the sample.

Healthy HIV-negative adults with no recently reported acute infections or vaccinations were included as donors. Every donor was a Caucasian adult residing in Nashville, Tennessee, USA. Magnetic negative selection was used to enrich CD4+ T cells, after which naive cells were positively selected on CD45RA and the negative fraction became the memory subset. Blood was collected by leukapheresis, and PBMCs were isolated by Ficoll-Histopaque density gradient centrifugation and then cryopreserved in liquid nitrogen vapor phase. Analytical flow cytometry was used to check the purity and quantity of each magnetically sorted T cell population. Genomic DNA was isolated from each sorted fraction and quantified by UV absorbance on a Nanodrop 2000c.

Recombination connected TRBV28 to TRBJ2-1, with TRBD2 identical over 10 junction bases. This receptor was taken from a woman aged 25 to 45 in good health. Sequenced material: memory CD4+ T cells sorted from blood. The cell subset or site label, read with the paper, signifies: CD45RA-negative fraction. The sequence in DNA is TGTGCCAGCAGTGCAATAAGAGCGGGAGGGACTGAGCAGTTCTTC. Its translation reads: CASSAIRAGGTEQFF.